These 14 T cell receptor beta chains were all obtained from the same sample, sequenced in a study of CD8+CD57+ T cells in acquired aplastic anemia. Genomic DNA served as template for TCR beta VDJ and CDR3 profiling. TCRdb reprocessed the reads via MiXCR and lists one record per CDR3 protein. The sample consists of 200,000 or so distinct CDR3 sequences, less than 60% of them appearing once. The patients chosen for sequencing had shown expansion of CD8+CD57+ cells (detected by flow cytometry). The specimen sequenced was sorted CD4+, CD8+, or CD8+CD57+ T cells (not recorded which) from PBMCs. The receptor source for this set is a human donor with aplastic anemia.

Written as DNA, the CDR3 is TGCGCCAGCAGCCCCGGGGGGCACGAGACCCAGTACTTC. This codes for CASSPGGHETQYF. The rearrangement joins TRBV4-1 to TRBJ2-5; D might be TRBD2 (7 bases). This CDR3 is built from 13 residues. CDR1 is MGHRA, CDR2 YSYEKL, per germline. V was clipped by 4 bases and J by 5 bases, with 11 bases between them.

The CDR3 nucleotides read TGTGCCAGCAGCTTATTCAGGACCGTTGAAGCTTTCTTT. Its translation is CASSLFRTVEAFF. The V call is TRBV11-2, the J call TRBJ1-1, with unresolved D. V was pared by 2 bases and J by 7 bases, with 11 bases between. The CDR3 contains 13 residues. From germline, CDR1 is SGHAT and CDR2 FQNNGV.

This clonotype was picked up one time. This chain connects TRBV7-7 to TRBJ2-2; D may be TRBD2 (6 bases). Trimming left V 5 bases short and J 7 bases short, with 20 bases between. The CDR3 contains 16 residues. Germline V gene sequence: CDR1 SSHAT, CDR2 FNYEAQ (reference sequence). CDR3 sequence: CASSPGRLVRGGELFF. In nucleotides, the CDR3 is TGTGCCAGCAGCCCCGGAAGACTAGTACGCGGCGGGGAGCTGTTTTTT. Complete variable domain (other parts from reference TRBV7-7 and TRBJ2-2): GAGVSQSPRYKVTKRGQDVTLRCDPISSHATLYWYQQALGQGPEFLTYFNYEAQPDKSGLPSDRFSAERPEGSISTLTIQRTEQRDSAMYRCASSPGRLVRGGELFFGEGSRLTVL.

This clonotype was observed at least ten times. The chain joins TRBV24-1 to TRBJ2-1; D could derive from TRBD1 or TRBD2 (5 bases each). The V and J ends lost 0 bases and 5 bases respectively, with 19 bases between them. Germline-derived CDR1 and CDR2 are KGHDR and SFDVKD. CDR3 length equals 18 residues. The CDR3 loop is CATSDLQGGYPTNNEQFF. DNA for the CDR3: TGTGCCACCAGTGATTTGCAGGGCGGGTACCCAACTAACAATGAGCAGTTCTTC.

This clonotype was counted only a few times. CDR3 DNA sequence: TGTGCCAGCAAACTAGGGGATGGCAATCAGCCCCAGCATTTT. This encodes CASKLGDGNQPQHF. This chain connects TRBV2 to TRBJ1-5; possible D gene TRBD1, 5 bases. V was shortened by 7 bases and J by 2 bases, with 12 bases between the two germline ends. The CDR3 runs to 14 residues. Germline assignment: CDR1 SNHLY and CDR2 FYNNEI.

There are many counts of this clonotype. The gene calls are TRBV9 and TRBJ2-3; 7 bases map to TRBD2. This CDR3 is built from 15 residues. Germline CDR1 SGDLS, CDR2 YYNGEE. The junction had 1 base not matched to a gene; V was cut back by 0 bases and J by 0 bases. CDR3 sequence: CASSVGAGSTDTQYF. The CDR3, as DNA: TGTGCCAGCAGCGTAGGAGCGGGAAGCACAGATACGCAGTATTTT. The full variable domain, rest sourced from reference TRBV9 and TRBJ2-3, is DSGVTQTPKHLITATGQRVTLRCSPRSGDLSVYWYQQSLDQGLQFLIQYYNGEERAKGNILERFSAQQFPDLHSELNLSSLELGDSALYFCASSVGAGSTDTQYFGPGTRLTVL.

This clonotype was seen more than once but under ten times. This chain uses TRBV29-1 with TRBJ2-3, with 11 bases lining up with TRBD2. V dropped 8 bases and J dropped 2; count of bases not matched to a gene: 6. Looked up from germline, CDR1 is SQVTM and CDR2 is ANQGSEA. The CDR3 contains 14 residues. CDR3 sequence: CSTTSGGFTDTQYF. The CDR3 DNA reads as TGCAGCACCACTAGCGGGGGTTTCACAGATACGCAGTATTTT.

This clonotype was seen repeatedly, ten times or more. The chain carries TRBV12-3 or TRBV12-4 and TRBJ2-7, with D possibly called TRBD1 or TRBD2 (5 bases each). Trimming shortened V by 6 bases and J by 4 bases, and 13 bases separated the two germline ends. The CDR3 covers 13 residues. The CDR3 sequence: CASRLGTAYEQYF. In DNA, the CDR3 is TGTGCCAGCAGACTTGGGACGGCGTACGAGCAGTACTTC.

This clonotype was seen many times. This chain uses TRBV20-1 with TRBJ1-1, with a weak D call TRBD1 (6 bases). Germline values: CDR1 DFQATT, CDR2 SNEGSKA (reference sequence). The CDR3 has 15 residues. Trimming took 5 bases from V and 1 from J, leaving 17 bases between them. The CDR3 coding sequence is TGCAGTGCTTTTAATGGGGGGCGCGGGAACACTGAAGCTTTCTTT. This encodes CSAFNGGRGNTEAFF.

This clonotype was picked up a small number of times. The V and J genes are TRBV5-1 and TRBJ1-3, with TRBD1 matching over 7 bases. V shed 6 bases, J shed 4 bases, and the junction held 10 bases outside the gene matches. The CDR3 spans 15 residues. In germline, CDR1 is SGHRS, CDR2 YFSETQ. CDR3 residues: CASKKTTGAGNTIYF. The CDR3 DNA reads as TGCGCCAGCAAAAAAACTACAGGGGCCGGAAACACCATATATTTT.

The chain combines TRBV10-2 with TRBJ2-7; no firm D call. The germline gives CDR1 WSHSY, CDR2 SAAADI. This CDR3 comprises 14 residues. The CDR3 DNA sequence: TGCGCCAGCAGGTCTCAGGACGACCTCTACGAGCAGGACGTC. The encoded protein is CASRSQDDLYEQDV.

This clonotype appeared a few times. The chain joins TRBV6-6 to TRBJ2-7, with 9 bases lining up with TRBD2. Germline V gene sequence: CDR1 MNHNY, CDR2 SVGAGI (reference sequence). The trim removed 3 bases at V and 7 bases at J, leaving 13 bases unmatched. There are 16 residues in the CDR3. As DNA, the CDR3 is TGTGCCAGCAGTTATTATAGCGGGAGCCCGTTTTGGGAGCAGTACTTC. This codes for CASSYYSGSPFWEQYF.

This chain links TRBV29-1 with TRBJ1-5; the D gene is possibly TRBD1 (6 bases). The V end lost 5 bases, the J end lost 6 bases, and 20 bases lay between the germline ends. The length of the CDR3 is 15 residues. CDR1 is SQVTM and CDR2 is ANQGSEA in the germline V gene. The DNA for the CDR3 is TGCAGCGTTTCTATTGGGGGCAGGGAGGCTCAGCCCCAGCATTTT. Translating it yields CSVSIGGREAQPQHF.

Many counts were recorded for this clonotype. The chain has TRBV7-2 and TRBJ2-1; 8 bases fit TRBD1. This CDR3 spans 15 amino acids. Trimming removed 2 bases from V and 7 bases from J; junction bases left unmatched: 7. The germline gives CDR1 SGHTA, CDR2 FQGNSA. CDR3 in amino acids: CASSLIPTGANEQFF. CDR3 in DNA: TGTGCCAGCAGCTTAATTCCGACAGGGGCAAATGAGCAGTTCTTC.